These 9 T cell receptor beta chains came from one sample sequenced in a study of cytotoxic CD8 clonotypes in ibrutinib-treated CLL. Here immunoSEQ multiplex PCR was the method, and the copy in TCRdb shows in-frame clones only, minus some. This sample has 160,000 or so clones, with under 90% found just once. The sequencing here drew on PBMCs, taken after 24 months of ibrutinib treatment. The receptors were sampled from a human donor with chronic lymphocytic leukemia.

The rearrangement links TRBV11-2 to TRBJ2-2; D ambiguous. CDR1 SGHAT and CDR2 FQNNGV come from the germline V gene. This CDR3 is 14 amino acids long. V lost 5 bases, J lost 4 bases, and 11 bases lay in between. For the CDR3, the DNA is TGTGCCAGCAGCCGACCCACTACCACCGGGGAGCTGTTTTTT. Translating gives CASSRPTTTGELFF.

The chain employs TRBV6-4 and TRBJ2-3; D is perhaps TRBD1 or TRBD2 (5 bases each). The V gene lost 3 bases and the J gene lost 2 bases, with 12 bases spanning the gap. The germline gives CDR1 MRHNA, CDR2 SNTAGT. This CDR3 is 15 amino acids long. The DNA for the CDR3 is TGTGCCAGCAGTGAGGTGTCGGGGACCACAGATACGCAGTATTTT. It encodes CASSEVSGTTDTQYF.

V is TRBV7-2 and J is TRBJ2-3; TRBD2 agrees at 7 bases. Germline V gene data show CDR1 as SGHTA and CDR2 as FQGNSA. V shed 7 bases, J shed 2 bases, and the junction held 9 bases outside the gene matches. CDR3 size: 15 residues. CDR3 DNA sequence: TGTGCCAGCAAGGTTGGGGCGGGGGTCACAGATACGCAGTATTTT. It encodes CASKVGAGVTDTQYF. Looking up the rest from reference TRBV7-2 and TRBJ2-3 gives the full variable domain: GAGVSQSPSNKVTEKGKDVELRCDPISGHTALYWYRQSLGQGLEFLIYFQGNSAPDKSGLPSDRFSAERTGGSVSTLTIQRTQQEDSAVYLCASKVGAGVTDTQYFGPGTRLTVL.

V usage is TRBV28 and J usage is TRBJ1-2, with D maybe TRBD1 (5 bases). Germline lookup yields CDR1 MDHEN and CDR2 SYDVKM. V gave up 5 bases and J gave up 0 bases, with 13 bases separating them. The CDR3 length is 15 residues. The CDR3 protein is CASSKGHPANYGYTF. The CDR3 bases are TGTGCCAGCAGTAAAGGACACCCCGCTAACTATGGCTACACCTTC.

CDR3 amino acids: CASRGSSSRETQYF. In nucleotides, the CDR3 is TGTGCCAGCAGGGGGTCGAGTAGCCGAGAGACCCAGTACTTC. This chain links TRBV2 with TRBJ2-5; D ambiguous. The CDR3 has 14 residues. V gave up 6 bases and J gave up 4 bases, with 15 bases separating them. Germline assignment: CDR1 SNHLY and CDR2 FYNNEI.

V gene TRBV11-2 combines with J gene TRBJ2-5; 7 bases are a match to TRBD2. The CDR3 totals 16 residues. Germline V gives CDR1 SGHAT, CDR2 FQNNGV. The V and J ends lost 2 bases and 0 bases, in that order; junction bases with no gene match: 6. CDR3 in amino acids: CASSLRLGGDQETQYF. CDR3 DNA: TGTGCCAGCAGCTTACGGCTGGGAGGGGACCAAGAGACCCAGTACTTC. Combining the CDR3 with reference TRBV11-2 and TRBJ2-5 gives the whole variable domain EAGVAQSPRYKIIEKRQSVAFWCNPISGHATLYWYQQILGQGPKLLIQFQNNGVVDDSQLPKDRFSAERLKGVDSTLKIQPAKLEDSAVYLCASSLRLGGDQETQYFGPGTRLLVL.

This clone has only a few counts. The chain joins TRBV6-5 to TRBJ2-3; the D gene is possibly TRBD2 (5 bases). The germline V gene has CDR1 MNHEY and CDR2 SVGAGI. Trimming stripped 6 bases from V and 2 bases from J, with 12 bases between. The CDR3 has 14 residues. DNA for the CDR3: TGTGCCAGCAGCCCAACTAGGACCACAGATACGCAGTATTTT. It is translated as CASSPTRTTDTQYF.

The sample holds a few counts of this clone. The gene calls are TRBV5-4 and TRBJ1-2; no clear D. Trimming removed 1 base from V and 7 bases from J, with 11 bases in between. Germline-derived CDR1 and CDR2 are SGHNT and YYREEE (reference sequence). The CDR3 consists of 13 residues. CDR3 amino acids: CASSLPGWSGYTF. The CDR3 bases are TGTGCCAGCAGCTTGCCCGGGTGGAGTGGCTACACCTTC.

The CDR3 region has the DNA TGTGCCAGCACCGAGGAGGGGGAGACCCAGTACTTC. It specifies CASTEEGETQYF. The V and J genes are TRBV2 and TRBJ2-5, with D maybe TRBD2 (6 bases). Trimming shortened V by 7 bases and J by 5 bases, and 11 bases separated the two germline ends. The CDR3 totals 12 residues. Germline V gene data show CDR1 as SNHLY and CDR2 as FYNNEI.